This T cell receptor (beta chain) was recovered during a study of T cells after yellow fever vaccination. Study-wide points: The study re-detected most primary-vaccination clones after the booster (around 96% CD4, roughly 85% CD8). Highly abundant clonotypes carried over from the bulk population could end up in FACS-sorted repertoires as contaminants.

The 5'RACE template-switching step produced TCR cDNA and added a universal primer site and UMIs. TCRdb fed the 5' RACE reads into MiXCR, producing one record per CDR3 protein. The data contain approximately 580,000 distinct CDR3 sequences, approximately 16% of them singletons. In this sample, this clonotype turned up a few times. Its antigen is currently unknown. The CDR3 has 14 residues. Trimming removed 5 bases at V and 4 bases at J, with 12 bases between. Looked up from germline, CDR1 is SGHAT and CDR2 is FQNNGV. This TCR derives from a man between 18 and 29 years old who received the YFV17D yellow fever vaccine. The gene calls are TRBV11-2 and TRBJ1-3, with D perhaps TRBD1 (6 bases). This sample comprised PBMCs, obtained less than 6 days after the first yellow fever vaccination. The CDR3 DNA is TGTGCCAGCAGCGCGGGGGCAAGAGGAAACACCATATATTTT. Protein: CASSAGARGNTIYF.